This entry features one TCR beta chain sequence. What it binds is unknown. Combining a sample-barcoded 5' primer with a J-beta primer mix, a second PCR ran for roughly 7 to 11 cycles. Researchers report that a template-switch adaptor with 12 random nucleotides tagged each cDNA molecule. TCRdb processed the 5' RACE reads anew with MiXCR; each CDR3 protein has one entry. The table records about 380,000 distinct CDR3 sequences, 45% to 60% of them present only once. This sample is part of a study of blood T cells in healthy people across ages. Study outcomes and limitations: Unknown donor CMV status possibly confounded expanded clonotype changes.

Trimming left V 6 bases short and J 5 bases short, with 14 bases between. The CDR3 extends over 13 amino acids. Germline-derived CDR1 and CDR2 are MNHNS and SASEGT. Material for sequencing was blood. The chain links TRBV6-1 to TRBJ2-7; the D is unclear. The origin of this receptor is a man aged 55-75 years in good health. The CDR3 sequence is CASSKRRLDEQYF. The CDR3 DNA is TGTGCCAGCAGCAAAAGACGTCTCGACGAGCAGTACTTC.